A single sample is the source of the 9 T cell receptor beta chains below, sequenced in a study of type 1 regulatory T cells. These receptors' antigens are unknown. TCRdb analysed the reads with MiXCR anew, one entry per CDR3 protein. The sample lists more than 60,000 distinct CDR3 sequences; roughly two thirds were seen once. The sample taken for sequencing was cultured non-Tr1 T cells, either the whole culture or a sorted T cell fraction (not recorded which). The receptors originated from a human donor in good health.

CDR3 in amino acids: CASSLGTGSSYNEQFF. In DNA, the CDR3 is TGCGCCAGCAGCTTGGGTACAGGGAGCTCCTACAATGAGCAGTTCTTC. This sequence joins TRBV5-1 and TRBJ2-1; D may be TRBD1 (6 bases). CDR3 size: 16 residues. Germline V gene sequence: CDR1 SGHRS, CDR2 YFSETQ. V dropped 0 bases and J dropped 0 bases, with 10 bases sitting between them.

The V gene is TRBV2, the J gene TRBJ2-7; D gene ambiguous. Trimming removed 8 bases at V and 4 bases at J, with 15 bases between. The CDR3 has 13 amino acids. Germline CDR1 SNHLY, CDR2 FYNNEI. The CDR3 here is CASEPGSGYEQYF. The DNA of the CDR3 is TGTGCCAGCGAACCGGGCTCGGGTTACGAGCAGTACTTC.

This clonotype was seen only a few times. The chain recombines TRBV2 with TRBJ1-1, with D perhaps TRBD1 (5 bases). The germline V gene has CDR1 SNHLY and CDR2 FYNNEI. Between the trimmed V and J ends, which lost 6 bases and 6 bases, there was a span of 17 bases. CDR3 size: 14 residues. CDR3 region: CASRWEGPTAEAFF. The CDR3 nucleotides are TGTGCCAGCAGGTGGGAGGGGCCAACGGCTGAAGCTTTCTTT.

V and J are TRBV20-1 and TRBJ2-1; the D is unclear. V shed 8 bases and J shed 4 bases, with 12 bases lying between them. The CDR3 is 12 residues long. The germline V gene has CDR1 DFQATT and CDR2 SNEGSKA (reference sequence). The CDR3 loop reads CSLTPKYNEQFF. Here the CDR3 DNA reads TGCAGTCTCACCCCTAAATACAATGAGCAGTTCTTC.

The chain joins TRBV5-6 to TRBJ2-1; 8 bases line up with TRBD2. The CDR3 is made up of 14 amino acids. Germline V gives CDR1 SGHDT, CDR2 YYEEEE. J lost 7 bases, V lost 1 base, and 4 bases had no gene match. For the CDR3, the DNA is TGTGCCAGCAGCTTGCCAGCGGGAGTTAATGAGCAGTTCTTC. Translation: CASSLPAGVNEQFF.

This chain joins TRBV10-3 and TRBJ1-2; D might be TRBD1 (6 bases). Germline CDR1 and CDR2: ENHRY and SYGVKD. Between the trimmed V and J ends, which lost 8 bases and 2 bases, there was a span of 15 bases. The CDR3 totals 14 residues. This CDR3 is CAIGGGTNNYGYTF. The CDR3 DNA sequence: TGTGCCATCGGAGGGGGTACTAACAACTATGGCTACACCTTC.

The sample holds one count of this clonotype. The chain joins TRBV24-1 to TRBJ2-1; 9 bases are a match to TRBD2. Germline values: CDR1 KGHDR, CDR2 SFDVKD. Trimming took 0 bases from V and 8 from J; bases not matched to a gene: 7. The CDR3 consists of 16 residues. CDR3: CATSDLRLAGMDEQFF. The CDR3 nucleotides are TGTGCCACCAGTGATTTGCGGCTAGCGGGAATGGATGAGCAGTTCTTC.

This clonotype has a single count. This chain connects TRBV20-1 to TRBJ2-7, with 11 bases lining up with TRBD2. CDR3 length equals 13 residues. Unmatched junction bases numbered 7, after V lost 5 bases and J lost 7 bases. The germline CDR1 and CDR2 sequences are DFQATT and SNEGSKA (reference sequence). The CDR3 protein is CSAGGLAVREQYF. For the CDR3, the DNA is TGCAGTGCTGGGGGACTAGCGGTTCGGGAGCAGTACTTC.

The chain links TRBV7-9 to TRBJ2-3; D may be TRBD1 or TRBD2 (6 bases each). With 2 bases removed from V and 4 bases from J, the gap between germline ends came to 13 bases. The CDR3 extends over 15 amino acids. The germline V gene encodes CDR1 SEHNR and CDR2 FQNEAQ (reference sequence). This chain's CDR3 is CASSLYGGQSDTQYF. CDR3 nucleotide sequence: TGTGCCAGCAGCTTATATGGGGGGCAATCAGATACGCAGTATTTT.